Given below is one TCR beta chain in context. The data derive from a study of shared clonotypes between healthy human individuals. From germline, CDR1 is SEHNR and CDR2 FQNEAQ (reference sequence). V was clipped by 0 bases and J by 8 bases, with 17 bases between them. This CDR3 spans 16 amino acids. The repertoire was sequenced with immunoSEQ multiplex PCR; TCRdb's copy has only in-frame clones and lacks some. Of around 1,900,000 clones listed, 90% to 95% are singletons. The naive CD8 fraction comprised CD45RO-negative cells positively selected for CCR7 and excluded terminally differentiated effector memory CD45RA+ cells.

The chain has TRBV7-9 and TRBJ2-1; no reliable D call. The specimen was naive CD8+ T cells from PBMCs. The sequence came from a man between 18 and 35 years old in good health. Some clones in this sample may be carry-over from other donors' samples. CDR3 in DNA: TGTGCCAGCAGCTTAGCGTTGAGGTCCAGCGACCATGAGCAGTTCTTC. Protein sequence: CASSLALRSSDHEQFF.